This entry describes one TCR beta chain. The sample belongs to a study of T cell repertoires in ileal Crohn's disease. Only in-frame clones appear in the TCRdb table, and some are missing; sequencing was by immunoSEQ multiplex PCR. This sample has about 3,300 clones, with 85% to 95% found just once. Stated time point: inflamed ileum from the surgical specimen. Sequencing used ileal tissue. The clonotype comes from an adult with Crohn's disease.

The CDR3 DNA follows: TGCGCCAGCAGCCAACAGGGCTATGGCTACACCTTC. Translation gives CASSQQGYGYTF. V is TRBV5-1 and J is TRBJ1-2, with TRBD1 as a possible D gene (6 bases). The CDR3 spans 12 residues. V shed 4 bases and J shed 4 bases, with 8 bases lying between them. Germline assignment: CDR1 SGHRS and CDR2 YFSETQ.